These 7 T cell receptor beta chains were sequenced from one sample in a study of beta chain features in type 1 diabetes. Study-wide results and limits: Significant though moderate, a shortening of TCRB CDR3s appeared in all four CD4+ subsets of Type 1 diabetes patients.

All of the isolated RNA was reverse transcribed, so expressed TCRB transcripts were sequenced. Clones were sequenced by immunoSEQ multiplex PCR, and TCRdb holds only the in-frame ones, with some missing. The table records a few hundred thousand clones, 16% of them present only once. Their antigen targets remain unknown. The material sequenced was naive CD4+ T cells from blood. Source of these receptors: a young man with type 1 diabetes.

This clone was found a few times. The chain recombines TRBV29-1 with TRBJ2-7, with a weak D call TRBD1 (6 bases). Trimming left V 7 bases short and J 7 bases short, with 20 bases between. This CDR3 contains 13 residues. Germline V gene lookup returns CDR1 SQVTM and CDR2 ANQGSEA. Here the CDR3 reads CSGTGYPTNEQYF. The CDR3 coding sequence is TGCAGCGGTACAGGGTACCCTACGAATGAGCAGTACTTC.

This clone has a handful of counts. The chain has TRBV5-5 and TRBJ1-5; 9 bases agree with TRBD1. The germline CDR1 and CDR2 sequences are SGHKS and YYEKEE (reference sequence). The CDR3 extends over 14 amino acids. Trimming at V came to 4 bases and at J to 7 bases, leaving 6 bases not matched to a gene. The CDR3: CASSIGTGPQPQHF. CDR3 coding DNA: TGTGCCAGCAGCATTGGGACAGGGCCGCAGCCCCAGCATTTT.

This clone was counted only a few times. The J gene is TRBJ2-3, the V gene TRBV30; no clear D. CDR3 length: 12 residues. Between the trimmed V and J ends, which lost 3 bases and 2 bases, there was a span of 6 bases. CDR1 GTSNPN and CDR2 SVGIG come from the germline V gene (reference sequence). CDR3 region: CAWRLLTDTQYF. In DNA, the CDR3 is TGTGCCTGGAGACTACTCACAGATACGCAGTATTTT.

The rearrangement uses TRBV7-9 and TRBJ2-3; a possible D gene is TRBD2 (6 bases). The ends were cut back, 5 bases at V and 5 bases at J, with 8 bases in the middle. The germline V gene has CDR1 SEHNR and CDR2 FQNEAQ (reference sequence). The length of the CDR3 is 12 residues. The CDR3 loop reads CASSVGGDTQYF. The DNA of the CDR3 is TGTGCCAGCAGCGTGGGGGGAGATACGCAGTATTTT.

J is TRBJ2-3 and V is TRBV29-1; D is perhaps TRBD2 (5 bases). Germline CDR1 is SQVTM and CDR2 is ANQGSEA. Trimming stripped 6 bases from V and 7 bases from J, with 20 bases between. The CDR3 loop spans 14 amino acids. The CDR3, as DNA: TGCAGCGTCGTTACTGGTGGCGGGTCAAATACGCAGTATTTT. Protein: CSVVTGGGSNTQYF.

This sequence joins TRBV30 and TRBJ2-5; TRBD2 agrees at 10 bases. The germline V gene encodes CDR1 GTSNPN and CDR2 SVGIG (reference sequence). V trimming: 3 bases; J trimming: 5 bases; junction bases outside the gene matches: 9. This CDR3 has 15 residues. This CDR3 reads CAWSGTSAQGETQYF. The CDR3 coding sequence is TGTGCCTGGAGCGGGACTAGCGCCCAGGGGGAGACCCAGTACTTC.

The sample holds a few counts of this clone. The CDR3 DNA follows: TGTGCCAGCACTCGTTTGGATACGCAGTATTTT. This encodes CASTRLDTQYF. This chain connects TRBV6-6 to TRBJ2-3; D ambiguous. Germline CDR1 MNHNY, CDR2 SVGAGI (reference sequence). The CDR3 has 11 residues. V lost 7 bases, J lost 6 bases, and 8 bases lay in between.